The 18 T cell receptor beta chains listed next were all sequenced from one sample in a study of T cell responses to AZD1222 COVID-19 vaccine. Produced via immunoSEQ multiplex PCR; TCRdb's table is partial and in-frame only. The sample holds under 150,000 clones, approximately 94% seen once. The input for sequencing was peripheral blood, taken on day 0 of AZD1222 vaccination. The receptors stem from an adult in good health.

The chain employs TRBV4-1 and TRBJ1-6; D might be TRBD1 (6 bases). Trimming removed 4 bases from V and 7 bases from J, with 14 bases in between. The CDR3 totals 15 residues. Germline V lookup: CDR1 MGHRA, CDR2 YSYEKL. CDR3 sequence (DNA): TGCGCCAGCAGCCTACAGGGCCCCTCAAATTCACCCCTCCACTTT. Protein product: CASSLQGPSNSPLHF.

The chain employs TRBV10-3 and TRBJ2-1; D gene uncertain. The CDR3 sequence is 17 residues long. Trimming cost V 1 base and J 6 bases, with 19 bases left between them. Germline V gene sequence: CDR1 ENHRY, CDR2 SYGVKD. In DNA, the CDR3 is TGTGCCATCAGTGAGTATGATACAGTCTCAGGACCCAATGAGCAGTTCTTC. This translates into CAISEYDTVSGPNEQFF.

The CDR3 region is CASRNSGMNTEAFF. In DNA, the CDR3 is TGTGCCAGTAGGAACTCGGGGATGAACACTGAAGCTTTCTTT. This rearrangement joins TRBV19 to TRBJ1-1, with D unresolved. Germline lookup yields CDR1 LNHDA and CDR2 SQIVND (reference sequence). The V end lost 6 bases, the J end lost 0 bases, and 11 bases lay between the germline ends. The CDR3 has 14 amino acids.

This clone came up once. This chain uses TRBV27 with TRBJ1-5, with 9 nucleotides matching TRBD1. Trimming removed 2 bases from V and 7 bases from J; junction bases left unmatched: 9. Germline V gene lookup returns CDR1 MNHEY and CDR2 SMNVEV (reference sequence). This CDR3 comprises 16 residues. The CDR3 spells CASSLVSGQGGQPQHF. In DNA, the CDR3 is TGTGCCAGCAGTTTAGTCTCGGGACAGGGCGGCCAGCCCCAGCATTTT.

The chain employs TRBV7-9 and TRBJ2-5, with D possibly TRBD1 on 5 matching bases. V was shortened by 5 bases and J by 1 base, with 14 bases between the two germline ends. CDR1 and CDR2 from the germline V gene are SEHNR and FQNEAQ (reference sequence). The CDR3 consists of 15 residues. The CDR3 region is CASSTGRPRQETQYF. CDR3 coding DNA: TGTGCCAGCAGCACAGGACGGCCCCGCCAAGAGACCCAGTACTTC.

This clone was seen once. The V gene is TRBV3-1 (or the pseudogene TRBV3-2), the J gene TRBJ1-2, with TRBD1 as a possible D gene (6 bases). The germline CDR1 and CDR2 sequences are LGHDT and YNNKEL (reference sequence). V lost 4 bases to trimming and J lost 5 bases, with 17 bases between them. The CDR3 has 15 amino acids. CDR3 residues: CASSPAPGQIYGYTF. The CDR3 DNA is TGTGCCAGCAGCCCCGCTCCCGGACAGATTTATGGCTACACCTTC.

The chain joins TRBV7-7 to TRBJ2-7; 7 nucleotides line up with TRBD2. The V gene end was trimmed by 2 bases and the J gene end by 6 bases; junction bases not matched to a gene: 7. The CDR3 runs to 14 residues. Germline lookup yields CDR1 SSHAT and CDR2 FNYEAQ (reference sequence). Written as DNA, the CDR3 is TGTGCCAGCAGCTTAAGAACGGGGGGATCCGAGCAGTACTTC. Its protein is CASSLRTGGSEQYF.

The chain carries TRBV14 and TRBJ2-3; maybe TRBD2 (6 bases). The CDR3 runs to 17 residues. Germline CDR1 SGHDN, CDR2 FVKESK. V was shortened by 4 bases and J by 0 bases, with 17 bases between the two germline ends. CDR3 protein: CASSRDLGGPSTDTQYF. The CDR3 DNA sequence: TGTGCCAGCAGCCGAGATCTGGGAGGACCTAGCACAGATACGCAGTATTTT. The complete variable domain, with remaining parts taken from reference TRBV14 and TRBJ2-3, reads EAGVTQFPSHSVIEKGQTVTLRCDPISGHDNLYWYRRVMGKEIKFLLHFVKESKQDESGMPNNRFLAERTGGTYSTLKVQPAELEDSGVYFCASSRDLGGPSTDTQYFGPGTRLTVL.

The chain is built from TRBV6-2 or TRBV6-3 and TRBJ2-7; the match to TRBD2 covers 7 bases. In germline, CDR1 is MNHEY, CDR2 SVGEGT. This CDR3 is built from 14 residues. V was clipped by 6 bases and J by 7 bases; unmatched bases: 12. CDR3 loop: CASSPVLAAGEQYF. The CDR3 nucleotides read TGTGCCAGCAGCCCGGTTCTAGCGGCTGGGGAGCAGTACTTC.

The chain combines TRBV5-4 with TRBJ2-4; D remains unclear. This CDR3 spans 18 amino acids. With 2 bases removed from V and 1 base from J, the gap between germline ends came to 19 bases. Germline-derived CDR1 and CDR2 are SGHNT and YYREEE (reference sequence). CDR3 DNA: TGTGCCAGCAGCTTTAGTCTCGACCCACGGACGGCCAAAAACATTCAGTACTTC. This sequence encodes CASSFSLDPRTAKNIQYF.

The V call is TRBV7-2, the J call TRBJ2-3; 13 nucleotides match TRBD2. V gave up 4 bases and J gave up 2 bases; unmatched junction bases: 6. The CDR3 has 17 amino acids. CDR1 and CDR2 (germline): SGHTA, FQGNSA. The CDR3 sequence is CASSSTSGRASTDTQYF. CDR3 DNA: TGTGCCAGCAGCTCAACTAGCGGGAGGGCCTCCACAGATACGCAGTATTTT.

V and J are TRBV7-2 and TRBJ2-7; TRBD1 agrees at 7 bases. This CDR3 contains 15 residues. Germline V gene sequence: CDR1 SGHTA, CDR2 FQGNSA. The V segment lost 3 bases and the J segment 2 bases; nucleotides outside the gene matches: 7. CDR3 amino acids: CASSFNHRGTYEQYF. CDR3 DNA sequence: TGTGCCAGCAGCTTTAACCACAGGGGAACCTACGAGCAGTACTTC.

The chain uses TRBV7-2 and TRBJ1-2; D ambiguous. Germline-derived CDR1 and CDR2 are SGHTA and FQGNSA. V gave up 3 bases and J gave up 4 bases, with 12 bases separating them. The CDR3 covers 14 residues. CDR3 DNA sequence: TGTGCCAGCAGCTTGCTCAATGTGGGCTATGGCTACACCTTC. It encodes CASSLLNVGYGYTF. Supplemented by reference TRBV7-2 and TRBJ1-2, the full variable domain reads GAGVSQSPSNKVTEKGKDVELRCDPISGHTALYWYRQSLGQGLEFLIYFQGNSAPDKSGLPSDRFSAERTGGSVSTLTIQRTQQEDSAVYLCASSLLNVGYGYTFGSGTRLTVV.

This chain joins TRBV20-1 and TRBJ2-3; the match to TRBD2 covers 9 bases. Trimming took 3 bases from V and 2 from J; bases not matched to a gene: 9. The CDR3 extends over 16 amino acids. Germline CDR1 and CDR2: DFQATT and SNEGSKA (reference sequence). The CDR3 loop reads CSASHASGTHTDTQYF. The CDR3 DNA reads as TGCAGTGCTAGTCACGCTAGCGGGACCCACACAGATACGCAGTATTTT.

The chain joins TRBV6-5 to TRBJ2-1, with D possibly being TRBD1 or TRBD2 (5 bases each). With 2 bases removed from V and 1 base from J, the gap between germline ends came to 6 bases. The CDR3 is 14 residues long. CDR1 is MNHEY, CDR2 SVGAGI, per germline. CDR3 nucleotide sequence: TGTGCCAGCAGTTACGGGGGTTCCTACAATGAGCAGTTCTTC. Protein sequence: CASSYGGSYNEQFF.

This clone was seen only once. This chain joins TRBV19 and TRBJ1-2, with 7 bases identical to TRBD1. Germline V gene lookup returns CDR1 LNHDA and CDR2 SQIVND (reference sequence). This CDR3 is built from 15 residues. The junction had 10 bases not matched to a gene; V was cut back by 5 bases and J by 4 bases. The CDR3: CASSPPTGILYGYTF. The CDR3 region has the DNA TGTGCCAGTAGTCCGCCGACAGGGATACTCTATGGCTACACCTTC. The whole variable domain, filled in from reference TRBV19 and TRBJ1-2, reads DGGITQSPKYLFRKEGQNVTLSCEQNLNHDAMYWYRQDPGQGLRLIYYSQIVNDFQKGDIAEGYSVSREKKESFPLTVTSAQKNPTAFYLCASSPPTGILYGYTFGSGTRLTVV.

V and J are TRBV5-1 and TRBJ2-1; 9 positions agree with TRBD1. The germline V gene has CDR1 SGHRS and CDR2 YFSETQ. V lost 6 bases to trimming and J lost 5 bases; unmatched junction nucleotides: 6. This CDR3 region has 14 residues. The CDR3 protein is CASTPGQGDNEQFF. The CDR3 DNA reads TGCGCCAGCACCCCGGGACAGGGTGACAATGAGCAGTTCTTC.

The genes are TRBV7-6 and TRBJ2-6, with D possibly TRBD1 on 5 matching bases. Trimming removed 5 bases at V and 2 bases at J, with 10 bases between. The CDR3 totals 15 residues. Per germline, CDR1 SGHVS and CDR2 FNYEAQ. CDR3 sequence (DNA): TGTGCCAGCAGCCCAGGACAAGCTGGGGCCAACGTCCTGACTTTC. It is translated as CASSPGQAGANVLTF.